This T cell receptor beta chain was sequenced for a study of cytomegalovirus exposure and HLA in healthy donors. The V gene end was trimmed by 0 bases and the J gene end by 2 bases; junction bases not matched to a gene: 11. CDR3 length: 17 amino acids. The V gene's germline CDR1 is GTSNPN and CDR2 SVGIG (reference sequence). PCR involved 60 Vbeta and 13 Jbeta primers. The authors' processing: A follow-up analysis tallied some 80 million unique TCR beta chains, roughly 11 million shared. The data were produced by immunoSEQ multiplex PCR, yet TCRdb's version contains in-frame clones alone and is incomplete. V and J calls and clone size are those listed in that table; D and trimming were worked out from the DNA. The repertoire table contains tens of thousands of clones. Note on this clone: Its antigen is unidentified.

Regarding the study as a whole: Productive rates of about 87% or about 30% were seen for most TCR beta V segments in an earlier analysis. There were some V segments, including TRBV6-2 and TRBV6-3, excluded as indistinguishable. For most TCR sequences rarity was the rule, although some public TCRs occurred in many donors.

This sequence joins TRBV30 and TRBJ2-7, with 9 bases matching TRBD1. This TCR came from a man between 50 and 59 years old in good health and CMV-seropositive. Specimen: PBMCs. CDR3 sequence reads: CAWSVHSTGTGTYEQYF. The CDR3 bases are TGTGCCTGGAGTGTACATTCCACCGGGACAGGGACCTACGAGCAGTACTTC.